These T cell receptor beta chains were read from a single sample in a study of T cell responses to AZD1222 COVID-19 vaccine. Only in-frame clones appear in the TCRdb table, and some are missing; sequencing was by immunoSEQ multiplex PCR. Seen here are fewer than 200,000 clones, approximately 90% observed once, and the top ten hold under 7.5%. The sequencing here drew on peripheral blood, taken on day 0 of AZD1222 vaccination. Receptor source: an adult in good health. The CDR3 runs from the conserved cysteine through the conserved F or W. The D gene is left open where the match is weak. Clone size, where shown, is once, few, many, or a class for clones that have expanded.

TRBD1	NA	TRBV6-5	TRBJ1-1	TGTGCCAGCACTTCCGGGACAGTCTCTGGGGGAGCTTTCTTT	CASTSGTVSGGAFF
NA	NA	TRBV27	TRBJ2-7	TGTGCCAGCAGTTCGGGACTCGCCTCCTACGAGCAGTACTTC	CASSSGLASYEQYF
NA	NA	TRBV5-1	TRBJ1-1	TGCGCCAGCCGCGAAGTGAACACTGAAGCTTTCTTT	CASREVNTEAFF
TRBD2	NA	TRBV7-2	TRBJ2-7	TGTGCCAGCAGCTTAGCGCCGGCTAGCGGCTACGAGCAGTACTTC	CASSLAPASGYEQYF
NA	once	TRBV7-2	TRBJ2-7	TGTGCCAGCAGCTTAATTGCCGGACCCTACGAGCAGTACTTC	CASSLIAGPYEQYF
NA	NA	TRBV6-5	TRBJ1-6	TGTGCCAGCAGTTACTCGGCGGATTATAATTCACCCCTCCACTTT	CASSYSADYNSPLHF
NA	NA	TRBV7-2	TRBJ2-2	TGTGCCAGCACCCAACCACCGACGCCCGGGGAGCTGTTTTTT	CASTQPPTPGELFF
NA	once	TRBV15	TRBJ2-2	TGTGCCACCAGCAGAGATGCGGACTCCCCCGGGGAGCTGTTTTTT	CATSRDADSPGELFF
NA	NA	TRBV19	TRBJ1-4	TGTGCCAGTATGGACGTTAATGAAAAACTGTTTTTT	CASMDVNEKLFF
NA	NA	TRBV30	TRBJ2-7	TGTGCCTGGAGTGTACGAAAGAGCTTTAAGTACTTC	CAWSVRKSFKYF
NA	NA	TRBV28	TRBJ1-3	TGTGCCAGCATCCTGGGGGGTTCTGGAAACACCATATATTTT	CASILGGSGNTIYF
NA	once	TRBV6-5	TRBJ1-1	TGTGCCAGCAGTTACTCGAGGGGGGGCCGAAGAACTGAAGCTTTCTTT	CASSYSRGGRRTEAFF
NA	few	TRBV2	TRBJ2-3	TGTGCCAGCAGTGAAAGGGGACGGGCAGGGGGCACAGATACGCAGTATTTT	CASSERGRAGGTDTQYF
TRBD1	NA	TRBV28	TRBJ1-2	TGTGCCAGCAGTTTACGTACCTCGGGGACAGGGAACTATGGCTACACCTTC	CASSLRTSGTGNYGYTF
NA	NA	TRBV7-9	TRBJ1-1	TGTGCCAGCAGCCCCCGGGGGAAGAACACTGAAGCTTTCTTT	CASSPRGKNTEAFF
NA	NA	TRBV6-5	TRBJ1-2	TGTGCCAGTAGCAGGGTAGACTATGGCTACACCTTC	CASSRVDYGYTF
NA	NA	TRBV2	TRBJ2-7	TGTGCCAGCAGTGATGGGGGATTTTACGAGCAGTACTTC	CASSDGGFYEQYF
NA	NA	TRBV19	TRBJ1-2	TGTGCCAGTAGTCGTAGACAACCCAACTATGGCTACACCTTC	CASSRRQPNYGYTF
TRBD1	NA	TRBV15	TRBJ1-5	TGTGCCACCAGCAGAGGGGACAGTATGATTCAGCCCCAGCATTTT	CATSRGDSMIQPQHF
NA	NA	TRBV28	TRBJ1-6	TGTGCCAGCAGTTTAGTGTCTTCACCCCTCCACTTT	CASSLVSSPLHF